The present TCR beta chain was sequenced within a study of regulatory T cells in long-lasting Graves disease. On the study more broadly: Patients met the persistent Graves' disease definition after over 5 years of antithyroid drugs with positive TSH receptor antibodies.

Germline CDR1 DFQATT, CDR2 SNEGSKA (reference sequence). This CDR3 spans 13 amino acids. V was cut by 6 bases and J by 0 bases, with 8 bases left in between. CDR3-region Arm-PCR and iRepertoire HTBI primers produced the TCR beta libraries. TCRdb ran MiXCR on the multiplex PCR reads and lists one entry per CDR3 protein. Found here are about 340,000 distinct CDR3 sequences, around 20% of them singletons; the top ten hold about 29%. Stated time point: persistent/refractory GD, antithyroid drugs over 5 years with positive TRAb. Preparation of the TCR library used RNA extracted from PBMCs. EDTA tubes received about 9.2 milliliters of collected peripheral blood.

The sample consisted of peripheral blood mononuclear cells (PBMCs), taken when the disease was refractory, from a patient treated with antithyroid drugs. The receptor comes from a female donor with Graves disease. The chain carries TRBV20-1 and TRBJ2-2; tentative D call: TRBD2 (6 bases). The CDR3 region has the DNA TGCAGTGCGACGGGGGCGAACACCGGGGAGCTGTTTTTT. Translation: CSATGANTGELFF.